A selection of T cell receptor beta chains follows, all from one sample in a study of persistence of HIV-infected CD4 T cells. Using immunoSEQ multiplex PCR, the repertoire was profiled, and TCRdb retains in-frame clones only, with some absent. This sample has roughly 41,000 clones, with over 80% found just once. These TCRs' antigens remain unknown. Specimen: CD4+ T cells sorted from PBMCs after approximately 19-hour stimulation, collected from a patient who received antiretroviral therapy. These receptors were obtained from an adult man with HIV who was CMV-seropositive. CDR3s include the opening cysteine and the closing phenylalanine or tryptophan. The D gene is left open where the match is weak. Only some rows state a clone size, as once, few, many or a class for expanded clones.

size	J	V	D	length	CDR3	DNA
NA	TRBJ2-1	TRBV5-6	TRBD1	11	CASSRWTGQFF	TGTGCCAGCAGCCGCTGGACAGGCCAGTTCTTC
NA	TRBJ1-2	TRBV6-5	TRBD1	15	CASSRRDRDNYGYTF	TGTGCCAGCAGCCGCCGGGACAGGGATAACTATGGCTACACCTTC
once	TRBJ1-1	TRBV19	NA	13	CASRVWGVTEAFF	TGTGCCAGTAGAGTATGGGGGGTGACTGAAGCTTTCTTT
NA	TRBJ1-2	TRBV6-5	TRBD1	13	CATQADRGGGYTF	TGTGCCACGCAGGCCGACAGGGGAGGAGGCTACACCTTC
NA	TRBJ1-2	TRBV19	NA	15	CASSHRTVANYGYTF	TGTGCCAGTAGTCACCGGACCGTAGCTAACTATGGCTACACCTTC
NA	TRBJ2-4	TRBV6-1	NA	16	CASSEMVREAKNIQYF	TGTGCCAGCAGTGAAATGGTCAGGGAGGCCAAAAACATTCAGTACTTC
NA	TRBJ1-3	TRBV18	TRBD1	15	CASSPDRGIGNTIYF	TGTGCCAGCTCGCCGGACAGGGGGATTGGAAACACCATATATTTT
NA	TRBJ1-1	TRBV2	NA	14	CASSEDIWNTEAFF	TGTGCCAGCAGTGAAGACATCTGGAACACTGAAGCTTTCTTT
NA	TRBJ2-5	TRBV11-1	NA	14	CASSSLAAQETQYF	TGTGCCAGCAGCAGTTTAGCGGCCCAAGAGACCCAGTACTTC
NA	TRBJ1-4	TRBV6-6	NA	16	CASAASKRGVNEKLFF	TGTGCCAGTGCCGCGTCGAAACGGGGCGTTAATGAAAAACTGTTTTTT
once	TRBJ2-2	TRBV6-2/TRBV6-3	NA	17	CASSYSGRGVNTGELFF	TGTGCCAGCAGTTACTCGGGTAGGGGAGTTAACACCGGGGAGCTGTTTTTT
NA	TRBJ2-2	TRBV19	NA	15	CASSINVINTGELFF	TGTGCCAGTAGTATTAACGTCATCAACACCGGGGAGCTGTTTTTT
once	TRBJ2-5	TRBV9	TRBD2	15	CASSPRLAGEETQYF	TGTGCCAGCAGCCCCCGACTAGCGGGAGAAGAGACCCAGTACTTC
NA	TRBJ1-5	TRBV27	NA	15	CASTPQGKGNQPQHF	TGTGCCAGCACCCCGCAGGGGAAAGGGAATCAGCCCCAGCATTTT
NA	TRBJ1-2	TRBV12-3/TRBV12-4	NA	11	CASSSIYGYTF	TGTGCCAGCAGTTCCATCTATGGCTACACCTTC
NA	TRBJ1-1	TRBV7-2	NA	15	CASSLATRLNTEAFF	TGTGCCAGCAGCTTAGCGACCCGACTGAACACTGAAGCTTTCTTT
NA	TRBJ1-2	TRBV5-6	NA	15	CASSLGTEIMNGYTF	TGTGCCAGCAGCTTGGGGACAGAAATTATGAATGGCTACACCTTC
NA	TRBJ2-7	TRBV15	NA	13	CATSRGTYGEQYF	TGTGCCACCAGCAGAGGAACGTATGGAGAGCAGTACTTC
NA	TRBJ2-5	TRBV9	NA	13	CASSVRVRETQYF	TGTGCCAGCAGCGTACGGGTTAGGGAGACCCAGTACTTC
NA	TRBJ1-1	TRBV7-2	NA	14	CASSSRGLNTEAFF	TGTGCCAGCAGCTCCCGGGGTCTGAACACTGAAGCTTTCTTT
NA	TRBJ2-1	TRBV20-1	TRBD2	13	CSASIAGGGEQFF	TGCAGTGCTAGTATAGCGGGAGGGGGTGAGCAGTTCTTC
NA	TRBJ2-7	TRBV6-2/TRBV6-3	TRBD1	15	CASSSQGQGPYEQYF	TGTGCCAGCAGTAGCCAAGGACAGGGCCCCTACGAGCAGTACTTC
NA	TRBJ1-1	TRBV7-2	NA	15	CASSSTGRSDTEAFF	TGTGCCAGCAGCTCTACGGGGAGGTCGGACACTGAAGCTTTCTTT
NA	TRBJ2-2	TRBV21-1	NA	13	CASSKGATGELFF	TGTGCCAGCAGCAAGGGAGCCACCGGGGAGCTGTTTTTT
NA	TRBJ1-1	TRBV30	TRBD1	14	CAWSKGQLNTEAFF	TGTGCCTGGAGTAAGGGACAGCTGAACACTGAAGCTTTCTTT
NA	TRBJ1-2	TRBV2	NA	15	CASRREGEGYYGYTF	TGTGCCAGCAGAAGGGAGGGTGAGGGGTACTATGGCTACACCTTC
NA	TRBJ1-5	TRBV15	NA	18	CATSRAQPPLGGNQPQHF	TGTGCCACCAGCAGAGCCCAGCCCCCCCTTGGCGGCAATCAGCCCCAGCATTTT
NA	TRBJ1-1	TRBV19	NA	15	CASSIGQFLNTEAFF	TGTGCCAGTAGTATAGGACAGTTTCTAAACACTGAAGCTTTCTTT
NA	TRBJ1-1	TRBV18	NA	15	CASSPPGLMNTEAFF	TGTGCCAGCTCACCACCAGGGTTGATGAACACTGAAGCTTTCTTT
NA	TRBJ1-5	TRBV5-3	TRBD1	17	CARSLEGDGTDNQPQHF	TGTGCCAGAAGCTTAGAGGGCGACGGGACAGATAATCAGCCCCAGCATTTT
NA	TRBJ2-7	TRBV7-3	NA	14	CASSLYHGAYEQYF	TGTGCCAGCAGCTTATACCACGGGGCCTACGAGCAGTACTTC
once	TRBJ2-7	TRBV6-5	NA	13	CASSYRQRNEQYF	TGTGCCAGCAGTTACAGACAAAGGAACGAGCAGTACTTC
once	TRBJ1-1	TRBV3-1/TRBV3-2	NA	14	CASSKSGLNTEAFF	TGTGCCAGCAGCAAGTCAGGTCTGAACACTGAAGCTTTCTTT
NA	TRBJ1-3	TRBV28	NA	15	CASSLEGSSGNTIYF	TGTGCCAGCAGTTTAGAGGGGAGCTCTGGAAACACCATATATTTT
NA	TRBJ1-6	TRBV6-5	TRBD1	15	CASIDRVNYNSPLHF	TGTGCCAGCATCGACAGGGTAAATTATAATTCACCCCTCCACTTT
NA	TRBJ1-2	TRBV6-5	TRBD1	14	CASRGDRENYGYTF	TGTGCCAGCAGAGGGGACAGGGAGAACTATGGCTACACCTTC
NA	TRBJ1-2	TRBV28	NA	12	CGSSQGNYGYTF	TGTGGCAGCTCCCAGGGCAACTATGGCTACACCTTC
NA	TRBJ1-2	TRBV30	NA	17	CAWSVRAQTTLNYGYTF	TGTGCCTGGAGTGTAAGAGCACAGACGACCTTAAACTATGGCTACACCTTC
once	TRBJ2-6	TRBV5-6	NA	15	CASSLGGTGANVLTF	TGTGCCAGCAGCTTGGGGGGGACTGGGGCCAACGTCCTGACTTTC
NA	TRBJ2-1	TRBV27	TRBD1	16	CASRFSGTGGYNEQFF	TGTGCCAGCAGATTCTCCGGGACAGGGGGCTACAATGAGCAGTTCTTC
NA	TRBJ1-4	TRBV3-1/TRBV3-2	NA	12	CASRSTNEKLFF	TGTGCCAGCAGGTCTACTAATGAAAAACTGTTTTTT
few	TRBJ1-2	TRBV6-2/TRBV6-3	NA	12	CASSYSRKGYTF	TGTGCCAGCAGTTACTCGAGGAAGGGCTACACCTTC
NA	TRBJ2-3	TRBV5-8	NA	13	CASSYTGVDTQYF	TGTGCCAGCAGCTACACCGGAGTAGATACGCAGTATTTT
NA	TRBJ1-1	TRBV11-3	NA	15	CASSLRKGQNTEAFF	TGTGCCAGCAGCTTAAGGAAAGGACAGAACACTGAAGCTTTCTTT